A single sample is the source of the 9 T cell receptor beta chains below, sequenced in a study of cytomegalovirus exposure and HLA in healthy donors. The PCR was carried out with 60 Vbeta primers and 13 Jbeta primers. Only in-frame clones appear in the TCRdb table, and some are missing; sequencing was by immunoSEQ multiplex PCR. The table includes about 120,000 clones, roughly 73% detected once. Input material: PBMCs. The receptor set was obtained from a woman in her twenties or thirties in good health and CMV-seronegative.

CDR3 residues: CASSSLQRAGADTQYF. CDR3 nucleotide sequence: TGTGCCAGCAGCTCCCTACAGAGGGCAGGGGCAGATACGCAGTATTTT. This chain uses TRBV9 with TRBJ2-3, with D possibly TRBD1 on 6 matching bases. The V and J ends lost 4 bases and 4 bases respectively, with 19 bases between them. Germline lookup yields CDR1 SGDLS and CDR2 YYNGEE. The CDR3 runs to 16 residues.

The sample holds a few counts of this clone. The V and J genes are TRBV4-2 and TRBJ1-5; D remains unclear. CDR1 is LGHNA and CDR2 is YNFKEQ in the germline V gene. This CDR3 region has 14 residues. Trimming removed 3 bases at V and 2 bases at J, with 8 bases between. The CDR3 nucleotides read TGTGCCAGCAGCCAGGGGAGCGGCAATCAGCCCCAGCATTTT. Protein product: CASSQGSGNQPQHF.

This clone showed up just once. The V call is TRBV29-1, the J call TRBJ1-4; maybe TRBD1 (5 bases). Trimming pared 4 bases from V and 5 bases from J, leaving 17 bases between. This CDR3 contains 15 residues. Germline CDR1 SQVTM, CDR2 ANQGSEA. CDR3 region: CSVAGGAAGNEKLFF. The CDR3 nucleotides are TGCAGCGTTGCCGGGGGAGCGGCAGGGAATGAAAAACTGTTTTTT.

Written as DNA, the CDR3 is TGTGCCTGGAGTGTACGTGAGAATCAGCCCCAGCATTTT. Its protein product is CAWSVRENQPQHF. The V call is TRBV30, the J call TRBJ1-5; D not certain. Germline CDR1 GTSNPN, CDR2 SVGIG (reference sequence). The CDR3 has 13 residues. V dropped 0 bases and J dropped 4 bases, with 7 bases sitting between them.

The chain is built from TRBV4-1 and TRBJ2-1; D is unresolved. The CDR3 has 15 residues. Germline lookup yields CDR1 MGHRA and CDR2 YSYEKL. Trimming left V 0 bases short and J 2 bases short, with 8 bases between. For the CDR3, the DNA is TGCGCCAGCAGCCAAGAGTTCCTAGCCTACAATGAGCAGTTCTTC. Translating it yields CASSQEFLAYNEQFF.

This chain joins TRBV11-1 and TRBJ1-1, with a weak D call TRBD1 (5 bases). The ends were cut back, 8 bases at V and 10 bases at J, with 20 bases in the middle. The CDR3 spans 13 residues. CDR1 SGHAT and CDR2 FQDESV come from the germline V gene (reference sequence). The CDR3 coding sequence is TGTGCCAGCTCTCTGGGGGGAACACTGAGAGCTTTCTTT. Translation gives CASSLGGTLRAFF.

V gene TRBV30 combines with J gene TRBJ2-1; 10 bases are a match to TRBD2. Trimming removed 2 bases from V and 6 bases from J; junction bases left unmatched: 4. Germline CDR1 and CDR2: GTSNPN and SVGIG (reference sequence). This CDR3 is 14 amino acids long. The CDR3 loop is CAWSSSGGFNEQFF. The CDR3 region has the DNA TGTGCCTGGAGTTCTAGCGGGGGATTCAATGAGCAGTTCTTC.

The V and J genes are TRBV30 and TRBJ1-4; 9 nucleotides agree with TRBD1. This CDR3 region has 15 residues. The germline V gene encodes CDR1 GTSNPN and CDR2 SVGIG (reference sequence). With V trimmed by 0 bases and J by 7 bases, 6 bases remained unmatched. CDR3 amino acids: CAWSVLGQGSEKLFF. The CDR3 DNA reads as TGTGCCTGGAGTGTACTAGGACAGGGGAGTGAAAAACTGTTTTTT. The whole variable domain, remainder taken from reference TRBV30 and TRBJ1-4, is SQTIHQWPATLVQPVGSPLSLECTVEGTSNPNLYWYRQAAGRGLQLLFYSVGIGQISSEVPQNLSASRPQDRQFILSSKKLLLSDSGFYLCAWSVLGQGSEKLFFGSGTQLSVL.

This chain joins TRBV6-5 and TRBJ1-1; the match to TRBD1 covers 10 bases. There are 15 residues in the CDR3. CDR1 and CDR2 (germline): MNHEY, SVGAGI. The V gene end was trimmed by 5 bases and the J gene end by 4 bases; junction bases not matched to a gene: 7. CDR3 in amino acids: CASSAPGTGATEAFF. Written as DNA, the CDR3 is TGTGCCAGCAGTGCCCCCGGGACAGGGGCCACTGAAGCTTTCTTT.